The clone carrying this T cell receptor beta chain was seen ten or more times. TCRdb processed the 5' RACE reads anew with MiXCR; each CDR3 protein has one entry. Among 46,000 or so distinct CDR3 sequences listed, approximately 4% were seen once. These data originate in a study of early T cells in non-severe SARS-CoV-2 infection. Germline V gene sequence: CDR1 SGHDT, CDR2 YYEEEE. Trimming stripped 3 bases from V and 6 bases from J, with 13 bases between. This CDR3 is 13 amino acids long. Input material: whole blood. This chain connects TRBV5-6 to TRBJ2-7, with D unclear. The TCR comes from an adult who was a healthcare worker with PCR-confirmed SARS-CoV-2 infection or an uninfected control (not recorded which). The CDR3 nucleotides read TGTGCCAGCAGCTACCCCCCTCGCGGCGAGCAGTACTTC. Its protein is CASSYPPRGEQYF. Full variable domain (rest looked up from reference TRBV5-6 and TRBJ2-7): DAGVTQSPTHLIKTRGQQVTLRCSPKSGHDTVSWYQQALGQGPQFIFQYYEEEERQRGNFPDRFSGHQFPNYSSELNVNALLLGDSALYLCASSYPPRGEQYFGPGTRLTVT.